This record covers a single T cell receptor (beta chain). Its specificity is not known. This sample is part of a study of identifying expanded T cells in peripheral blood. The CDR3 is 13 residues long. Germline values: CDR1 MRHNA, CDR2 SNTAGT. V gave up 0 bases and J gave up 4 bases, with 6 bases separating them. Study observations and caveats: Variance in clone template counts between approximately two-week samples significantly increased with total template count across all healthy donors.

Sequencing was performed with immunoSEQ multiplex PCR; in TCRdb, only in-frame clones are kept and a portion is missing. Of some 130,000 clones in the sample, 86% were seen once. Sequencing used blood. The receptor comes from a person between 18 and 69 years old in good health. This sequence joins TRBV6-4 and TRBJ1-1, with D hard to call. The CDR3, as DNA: TGTGCCAGCAGTGACTCGTACGGCACTGAAGCTTTCTTT. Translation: CASSDSYGTEAFF.